This T cell receptor (beta chain) was observed in a study of response to subunit inactivated influenza vaccine. Study-level points and caveats: It was the authors' suggestion that each seasonal influenza vaccination recruits few new T cells.

Each CDR3 protein gets one entry after TCRdb re-called the RT-PCR reads with MiXCR. Among hundreds of thousands of distinct CDR3 sequences listed, approximately 17% were seen once. This clonotype has only a few counts. Its antigen is unidentified. Germline CDR1 is SGHTA and CDR2 is FQGNSA. The V gene lost 0 bases and the J gene lost 6 bases, with 12 bases spanning the gap. The CDR3 spans 15 residues. This specimen consisted of CD4+ T cells sorted from PBMCs, obtained approximately 25 months after vaccination. V usage is TRBV7-2 and J usage is TRBJ2-1; weak D call: TRBD1 (5 bases). The receptor was derived from a man aged 50-75 years who received an inactivated influenza vaccine. The CDR3 nucleotides read TGTGCCAGCAGCTTAGCTGGGGCCCGCTTCAATGAGCAGTTCTTC. Translation gives CASSLAGARFNEQFF.